These T cell receptor beta chains were read from a single sample in a study of cytomegalovirus exposure and HLA in healthy donors. TCRdb's table, derived via immunoSEQ multiplex PCR, lists solely in-frame clones and lacks some. The sample has hundreds of thousands of clones; about three quarters are singletons. The sample was PBMCs. These receptors were collected from a male donor in good health and CMV-seronegative. CDR3s include the opening cysteine and the closing phenylalanine or tryptophan. A D gene is named only where the DNA matches it firmly. Some rows mark clone size as missing; the rest say once, few, many or name a class of expanded clone.

TRBJ2-1	NA	14	TRBV7-9	TRBD2	TGTGCCAGCAGCTTTGCGGGAGTGGGTAATGAGCAGTTCTTC	CASSFAGVGNEQFF
TRBJ1-4	few	13	TRBV4-3	NA	TGCGCCAGCAGCCAAGGGGCGGGTGAAAAACTGTTTTTT	CASSQGAGEKLFF
TRBJ2-1	NA	16	TRBV11-2	TRBD2	TGTGCCAGCAGCTTATGGGGGGGTTGGTCCTACAATGAGCAGTTCTTC	CASSLWGGWSYNEQFF
TRBJ2-3	NA	18	TRBV28	NA	TGTGCCAGCAGTTTATCACGTGGGCATCTTAATAACACAGATACGCAGTATTTT	CASSLSRGHLNNTDTQYF
TRBJ1-2	NA	13	TRBV5-5	NA	TGTGCCAGCAGCAGGACAGAGGGCTATGGCTACACCTTC	CASSRTEGYGYTF
TRBJ2-5	NA	13	TRBV5-1	NA	TGCGCCAGCCAGGGCGAGGTGCAAGAGACCCAGTACTTC	CASQGEVQETQYF
TRBJ2-3	NA	15	TRBV5-4	NA	TGTGCCAGCTGGGGGCGCCCGTCTAGCACAGATACGCAGTATTTT	CASWGRPSSTDTQYF
TRBJ2-7	NA	15	TRBV7-2	NA	TGTGCCAGCAGCTTAGGCGTGGGGGCTTCCTACGAGCAGTACTTC	CASSLGVGASYEQYF
TRBJ2-7	once	14	TRBV6-1	NA	TGTGCCAGCACCTCCGGTAAGGACATATACGAGCAGTACTTC	CASTSGKDIYEQYF
TRBJ2-3	NA	17	TRBV5-1	NA	TGCGCCAGCAGCTGGGGAGGTCGGCGGGGTAGCACAGATACGCAGTATTTT	CASSWGGRRGSTDTQYF
TRBJ2-3	NA	12	TRBV2	TRBD2	TGTGCCAGCAAGGCGCGGGGGGATACGCAGTATTTT	CASKARGDTQYF
TRBJ2-7	few	13	TRBV7-2	TRBD2	TGTGCCAGCAGCTTAGTTGGTCTAGCGGGGCTCTACTTC	CASSLVGLAGLYF
TRBJ1-6	NA	15	TRBV9	NA	TGTGCCAGCAGCGTATTGTCCCGAGCGGATTCACCCCTCCACTTT	CASSVLSRADSPLHF
TRBJ1-5	NA	13	TRBV30	NA	TGTGCCTGGAGTGTCGGGGGGAATCAGCCCCAGCATTTT	CAWSVGGNQPQHF
TRBJ1-1	NA	16	TRBV10-3	TRBD1	TGTGCCATCAGTGAGCCCCCGGACAGGGTTGGTACTGAAGCTTTCTTT	CAISEPPDRVGTEAFF
TRBJ2-7	NA	11	TRBV29-1	NA	TGCAGCGTCGAGGAGGGGTACGAGCAGTACTTC	CSVEEGYEQYF
TRBJ1-6	few	18	TRBV30	TRBD1	TGTGCCTGGCGACCCCCCTGGGGACAGGGCGCGAATAATTCACCCCTCCACTTT	CAWRPPWGQGANNSPLHF
TRBJ2-1	once	14	TRBV27	NA	TGTGCCAGCAATCCTACAGCCTCCTACAATGAGCAGTTCTTC	CASNPTASYNEQFF
TRBJ2-2	NA	13	TRBV27	NA	TGTGCCAGCAGTTTACAGGTTCTGGGGGAGCTGTTTTTT	CASSLQVLGELFF
TRBJ2-1	NA	18	TRBV9	TRBD2	TGTGCCAGCAGCCCCTCGGAAAGACTAGCGGGAGTGGGAAATGAGCAGTTCTTC	CASSPSERLAGVGNEQFF
TRBJ2-7	NA	20	TRBV28	TRBD2	TGTGCCAGCAGTGGTTCTAGCCCCTTTCGGCTAGCGGGAGCGAGGTACGAGCAGTACTTC	CASSGSSPFRLAGARYEQYF
TRBJ2-1	NA	12	TRBV7-3	NA	TGTGCCAGCAGCCGGGGTCTCAATGAGCAGTTCTTC	CASSRGLNEQFF
TRBJ2-7	NA	18	TRBV19	NA	TGTGCCAGTAGTATAGATTTATCCCCGGAGGCGATTTTCTACGAGCAGTACTTC	CASSIDLSPEAIFYEQYF
TRBJ1-6	NA	16	TRBV5-6	NA	TGTGCCAGCAGCTCCGTCCGGGGGGGGCCTAATTCACCCCTCCACTTT	CASSSVRGGPNSPLHF
TRBJ2-3	NA	15	TRBV4-3	TRBD2	TGCGCCAGCAGCCAGCGGGAGAGGTCGACAGATACGCAGTATTTT	CASSQRERSTDTQYF
TRBJ2-3	NA	14	TRBV28	TRBD2	TGTGCCAGCCTAGCGGGTCCCCCAGCAGATACGCAGTATTTT	CASLAGPPADTQYF
TRBJ2-2	NA	15	TRBV7-2	TRBD2	TGTGCCAGCAGCCACGGACTAGCGGGGGTCGGGGAGCTGTTTTTT	CASSHGLAGVGELFF
TRBJ1-5	NA	14	TRBV28	NA	TGTGCCAGCAGTTATGGGCAGAAAAATCAGCCCCAGCATTTT	CASSYGQKNQPQHF
TRBJ2-7	NA	14	TRBV30	NA	TGTGCCTGGACCCGAGTGGAGGGCGGCAACGAGCAGTACTTC	CAWTRVEGGNEQYF
TRBJ1-2	NA	13	TRBV5-1	NA	TGCGCCAGCAGCTTGGACGGGGGATTGGGCTACACCTTC	CASSLDGGLGYTF
TRBJ1-6	once	14	TRBV19	TRBD1	TGTGCCAGTAGGCCGACAGGGCGAAATTCACCCCTCCACTTT	CASRPTGRNSPLHF
TRBJ2-5	NA	15	TRBV5-5	TRBD2	TGTGCCAGCAGCTCCCCTAGCGGGGGGGCGGAGACCCAGTACTTC	CASSSPSGGAETQYF
TRBJ1-2	NA	13	TRBV6-6	NA	TGTGCCAGCGTGTACGGGGTTGGCTATGGCTACACCTTC	CASVYGVGYGYTF
TRBJ2-5	NA	14	TRBV5-4	NA	TGTGCCAGCAGCCCGGCGGGAAGGGAAGAGACCCAGTACTTC	CASSPAGREETQYF
TRBJ1-6	NA	16	TRBV9	TRBD1	TGTGCCAGCAGCCCGGACAGGGGACCGAATAATTCACCCCTCCACTTT	CASSPDRGPNNSPLHF
TRBJ1-1	once	14	TRBV30	TRBD1	TGTGCCTGGGACAGGGGGAGAGGGAACACTGAAGCTTTCTTT	CAWDRGRGNTEAFF
TRBJ2-1	NA	11	TRBV11-3	NA	TGTGCCAGCAGTAAGGGGGATGAGCAGTTCTTC	CASSKGDEQFF
TRBJ1-6	NA	14	TRBV28	NA	TGTGCCAGCAGGCCGGGACACTTTAATTCACCCCTCCACTTT	CASRPGHFNSPLHF
TRBJ1-2	NA	12	TRBV10-2	NA	TGCGCCAGCAGTGAAGCAGGGTCGGGCTACACCTTC	CASSEAGSGYTF
TRBJ1-5	NA	13	TRBV28	NA	TGTGCCAGCAGATCAGGGGAGCGGCAGCCCCAGCATTTT	CASRSGERQPQHF
TRBJ2-1	once	15	TRBV2	TRBD2	TGTGCCAGCAGTGGGGGGACTAGCGGGAGCAATGAGCAGTTCTTC	CASSGGTSGSNEQFF
TRBJ2-7	NA	14	TRBV9	TRBD2	TGTGCCAGCAGCCCACGGGGAGGGGCCTACGAGCAGTACTTC	CASSPRGGAYEQYF
TRBJ2-3	NA	15	TRBV5-4	NA	TGTGCCAGCAGCTTGGATTTGGGGGCTTCGGATACGCAGTATTTT	CASSLDLGASDTQYF
TRBJ2-6	NA	21	TRBV28	TRBD1	TGTGCCAGCAGTCCCCTTCCCCACCGGGACAGGGGGAACGCTGGGGCCAACGTCCTGACTTTC	CASSPLPHRDRGNAGANVLTF
TRBJ2-3	NA	15	TRBV28	TRBD1	TGTGCCACCACCTGGGGGGACAGGAGATCAGATACGCAGTATTTT	CATTWGDRRSDTQYF
TRBJ1-1	NA	16	TRBV19	TRBD1	TGTGCCAGTACCTTGGACAGGGGGCGCGGGGGCACTGAAGCTTTCTTT	CASTLDRGRGGTEAFF
TRBJ1-5	NA	15	TRBV28	NA	TGTGCCAGCAGTTTTGCGGGTCCCTTCAATCAGCCCCAGCATTTT	CASSFAGPFNQPQHF
TRBJ2-3	NA	10	TRBV29-1	NA	TGCAGCCTAGCAACAGATACGCAGTATTTT	CSLATDTQYF
TRBJ2-7	once	15	TRBV27	NA	TGTACGACTGGATTCCTCTCTCCTTTACATTACGAGCAGTACTTC	CTTGFLSPLHYEQYF
TRBJ1-4	NA	13	TRBV29-1	NA	TGCAGCGTTTTTGGGGACTCTAATGAAAAACTGTTTTTT	CSVFGDSNEKLFF
TRBJ2-2	few	17	TRBV5-1	TRBD1	TGCGCCAGCACCGAGACAGGGGGCGCCTTTGACACCGGGGAGCTGTTTTTT	CASTETGGAFDTGELFF
TRBJ2-3	NA	16	TRBV7-9	NA	TGTGCCAGCAGCTTAGCGCGGGTCCGATACACAGATACGCAGTATTTT	CASSLARVRYTDTQYF